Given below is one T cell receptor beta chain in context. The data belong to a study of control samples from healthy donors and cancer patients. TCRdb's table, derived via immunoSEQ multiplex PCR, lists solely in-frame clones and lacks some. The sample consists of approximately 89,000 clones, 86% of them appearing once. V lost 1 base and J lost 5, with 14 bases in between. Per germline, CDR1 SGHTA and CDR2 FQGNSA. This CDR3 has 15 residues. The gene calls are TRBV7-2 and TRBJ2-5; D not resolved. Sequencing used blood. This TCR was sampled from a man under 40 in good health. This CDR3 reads CASSLVGVFFETQYF. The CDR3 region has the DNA TGTGCCAGCAGCTTAGTTGGCGTGTTCTTCGAGACCCAGTACTTC.